This T cell receptor beta chain derives from a study of T cells in Graves' hyperthyroidism and ophthalmopathy. The wider study: Blood was drawn when the patient was first diagnosed and still untreated.

Patients aged 18 to 65 had newly diagnosed hyperthyroidism that had lasted under 2 months. CDR3 length equals 15 residues. Germline CDR1 is SGHRS and CDR2 is YFSETQ. The J segment lost 4 bases and the V segment lost 2 bases, leaving 3 bases of the junction unmatched. Amplified TCR beta CDR3 regions derived from RNA transcripts. The HTBI set primed first-round TCR CDR3 RT-PCR. TCRdb re-called the multiplex PCR reads through MiXCR, storing one row per CDR3 protein. This sample carries roughly 360,000 distinct CDR3 sequences, roughly 13% of them seen once, and the ten largest clones take under 25%. The TCR was taken from a man younger than 40 with Graves' hyperthyroidism that later progressed to Graves' ophthalmopathy. This chain connects TRBV5-1 to TRBJ2-1; the match to TRBD1 covers 10 bases. Material for sequencing was blood. As DNA, the CDR3 is TGCGCCAGCAGCTTTGGGACAGGGGCATACAATGAGCAGTTCTTC. Its protein product is CASSFGTGAYNEQFF.